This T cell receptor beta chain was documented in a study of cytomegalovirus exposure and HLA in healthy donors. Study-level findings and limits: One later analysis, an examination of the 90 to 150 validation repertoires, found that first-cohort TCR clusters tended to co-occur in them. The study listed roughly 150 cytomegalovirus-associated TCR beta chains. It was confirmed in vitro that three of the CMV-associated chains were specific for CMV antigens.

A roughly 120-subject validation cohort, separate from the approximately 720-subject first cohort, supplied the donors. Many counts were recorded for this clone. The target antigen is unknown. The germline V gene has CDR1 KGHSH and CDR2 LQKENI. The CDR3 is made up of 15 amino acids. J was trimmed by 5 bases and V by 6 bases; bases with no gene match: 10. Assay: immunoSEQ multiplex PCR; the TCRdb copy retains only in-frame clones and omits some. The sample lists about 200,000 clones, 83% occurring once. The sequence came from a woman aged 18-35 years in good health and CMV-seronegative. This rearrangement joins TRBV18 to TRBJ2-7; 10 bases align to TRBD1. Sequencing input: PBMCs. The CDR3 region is CASSTVPGQGNEQYF. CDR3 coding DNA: TGTGCCAGCTCGACAGTCCCGGGACAGGGGAACGAGCAGTACTTC.